The rows below give T cell receptor beta chains drawn from one sample of a study of shared clonotypes between healthy human individuals. Data came from immunoSEQ multiplex PCR; TCRdb stores just in-frame clones and leaves some out. Here the sample spans about 2.2 million clones, 93% being singletons. The sequenced material came from naive CD8+ T cells from PBMCs. The origin of the receptors is a man between 18 and 35 years old in good health. Some clones in this sample may be carry-over from other donors' samples. CDR3s include the opening cysteine and the closing phenylalanine or tryptophan. D genes are given only for firm matches. A row's size may be missing; if present it is once, few, many or a size class.

d_gene	v_gene	abundance	j_gene	CDR3nt	CDR3aa
-	TRBV9	-	TRBJ2-3	TGTGCCAGCAGCGTAGAGGGGCAGGGGAGGGATACGCAGTATTTT	CASSVEGQGRDTQYF
-	TRBV11-1	once	TRBJ2-7	TGTGCCAGCAGCACGAGGACACCCTACGAGCAGTACTTC	CASSTRTPYEQYF
-	TRBV5-1	-	TRBJ2-1	TGCGCCAGCAGCCCGGCCGTAGGGCCAAGCTCCTACAATGAGCAGTTCTTC	CASSPAVGPSSYNEQFF
-	TRBV6-5	-	TRBJ2-5	TGTGCCAGCAGCCCCCTCATTTCAGAGACCCAGTACTTC	CASSPLISETQYF
TRBD1	TRBV27	-	TRBJ1-5	TGTGCCAGCAGTTTACGACAGGGAAGGGGTCGGAATCAGCCCCAGCATTTT	CASSLRQGRGRNQPQHF
-	TRBV28	-	TRBJ2-3	TGTGCCAGCAGACACACAGATACGCAGTATTTT	CASRHTDTQYF
TRBD1	TRBV7-3	-	TRBJ1-1	TGTGCCAGCAGCCTGGGGACAGGTTTGAACACTGAAGCTTTCTTT	CASSLGTGLNTEAFF
-	TRBV27	-	TRBJ2-7	TGTGCCAGCAGTTTAATGGGAGTGCAGTACTTC	CASSLMGVQYF
-	TRBV7-8	-	TRBJ1-1	TGTGCCAGCAGCTTCGGAGTGTCGCAGGGTGAAGCTTTCTTT	CASSFGVSQGEAFF
-	TRBV19	-	TRBJ2-7	TGTGCCAGTAGTCTTGCGGGACAGCCCTACGAGCAGTACTTC	CASSLAGQPYEQYF
TRBD1	TRBV11-2	-	TRBJ1-1	TGTGCCAGCAGGGACAGGGGGGGCACTGAAGCTTTCTTT	CASRDRGGTEAFF
-	TRBV10-2	-	TRBJ1-1	TGCGCCAGCAGAAAGGGGTCCACTGAAGCTTTCTTT	CASRKGSTEAFF
-	TRBV5-1	once	TRBJ1-1	TGCGCCAGCAGCTTGGGGCAGCTCACTGAAGCTTTCTTT	CASSLGQLTEAFF
TRBD2	TRBV5-1	-	TRBJ2-2	TGCGCCAGCAGCCCTACCCCCGGGGGGTCCGGGGAGCTGTTTTTT	CASSPTPGGSGELFF
-	TRBV15	-	TRBJ2-7	TGTGCCACCGCTCAGGAGACAGGACCCTACGAGCAGTACTTC	CATAQETGPYEQYF
-	TRBV6-5	once	TRBJ2-1	TGTGCCAGCAGTTACTCGTCTTGGCAGGGCTTGTTCTTC	CASSYSSWQGLFF
-	TRBV5-1	-	TRBJ2-1	TGCGCCAGCACCCCCGTCGGGGGCAGCTCCTACAATGAGCAGTTCTTC	CASTPVGGSSYNEQFF
TRBD1	TRBV27	-	TRBJ2-1	TGTGCCAGCAGTGTGGGACAGGGATACAATGAGCAGTTCTTC	CASSVGQGYNEQFF
-	TRBV5-6	-	TRBJ1-2	TGTGCCAGCAGCCTCCTTAGTGGCTACACCTTC	CASSLLSGYTF
-	TRBV7-9	-	TRBJ1-5	TGTGCCAGCACCCCCAGAGGACAAGGTCAGCCCCAGCATTTT	CASTPRGQGQPQHF
-	TRBV28	few	TRBJ1-1	TGTGCCAGCAGTTGGGAAACTTGGCGGTACTTT	CASSWETWRYF
-	TRBV11-2	-	TRBJ2-1	TGTGCCAGCAGCTTAGAAGGTAGTTGGGATGAGCAGTTCTTC	CASSLEGSWDEQFF